This record concerns one TCR beta chain sequence. Its binding antigen is unknown. Base qualities were left out, and no much larger clone turns up one base away. TCRbeta CDR3 regions were amplified from genomic DNA by means of the immunoSEQ Assay, a bias-controlled multiplex PCR. For the original study's pipeline: The number of nucleated cells in each sample was estimated by amplification of reference gene primers within the assay. To quantify the absolute abundance of each unique TCRbeta CDR3 rearrangement, sequence reads were collapsed and filtered. For each sample, productive Simpson clonality was calculated as the square root of Simpson's diversity index over productive rearrangements. TCRdb holds this immuneACCESS table with in-frame rearrangements only. Some clones are missing; in checked studies, unresolved V genes explain under half, and the rest has no known cause. V and J calls and clone size are as listed in that table; D and trimming were resolved from the DNA. For this sample the table gives about 210,000 clones, of which around 85% were detected only once. The ten largest clones add up to 0.65% to 0.85% of the sample.

The data originate from a study of blood T cell repertoires in COVID-19 (dated by TCRdb to 2020 to 2022). Concerning the study at large: Collaborator samples came from the United States, Italy and Spain and covered acute and convalescent phases of COVID-19. Samples came from the ongoing ImmuneRACE study (first 160 participants) plus 1,254 subjects from 6 global collaborators. The material from the prospective study consisted of cDNA or gDNA derived from T cells, B-cell-depleted T cells, or PBMCs. The dataset comprised deeply sampled blood TCRbeta repertoires from subjects exposed to, actively infected with, or recovered from COVID-19. A freely available public database, intended as a resource for researchers studying the immune response to SARS-CoV-2, is where the repertoires were released. HLA class I and class II types, where available, came from metadata supplied by the sample provider rather than from assay-based typing. The sample metadata nearly always contained a de-identified subject ID, COVID-19 status, age in years and sex. Here is what the overall study found, with its caveats: The quantity of clinical and demographic metadata differed by source and by participant and was supplied without curation.

The cysteine opens and the phenylalanine closes a CDR3 of 15 amino acids. Just the 45-base CDR3 DNA is kept, in frame starting at base 1. The CDR1 and CDR2 encoded by the germline V gene (reference sequence) are LNHDA and SQIVND. Germline trimming: 4 bases from V, 5 bases from J; junction bases outside gene matches: 6. Whole blood was collected in K2EDTA tubes by collaborating institutions according to the institutions' own protocols. For TCRbeta analysis, collaborators shipped samples in one of three forms: frozen whole blood, isolated PBMCs, or DNA extracted from either of those sample types. The chain is assembled from TRBV19 and TRBJ1-5, and 9 junctional nucleotides match TRBD1. This TCR was recovered from a man in his forties with acute or convalescent COVID-19. Sequenced sample: peripheral blood. The DNA sequence follows: TGTGCCAGTAGTACTCTGACAGGGGGGGATCAGCCCCAGCATTTT. It codes for CASSTLTGGDQPQHF.